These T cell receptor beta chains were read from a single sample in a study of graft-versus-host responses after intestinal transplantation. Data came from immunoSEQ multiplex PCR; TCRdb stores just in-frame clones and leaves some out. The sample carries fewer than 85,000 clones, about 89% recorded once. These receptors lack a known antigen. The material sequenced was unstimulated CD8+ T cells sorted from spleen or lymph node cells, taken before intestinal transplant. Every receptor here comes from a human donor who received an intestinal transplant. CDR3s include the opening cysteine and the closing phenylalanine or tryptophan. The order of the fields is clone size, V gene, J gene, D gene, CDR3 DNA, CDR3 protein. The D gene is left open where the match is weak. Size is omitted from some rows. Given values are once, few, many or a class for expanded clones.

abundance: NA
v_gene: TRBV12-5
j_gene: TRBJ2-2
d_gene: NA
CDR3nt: TGTGCTAGTGGTTTGGTAGGCCCACAGGGCCTCACCGGGGAGCTGTTTTTT
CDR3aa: CASGLVGPQGLTGELFF

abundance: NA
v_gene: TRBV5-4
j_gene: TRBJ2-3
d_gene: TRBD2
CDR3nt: TGTGCCAGCAGTTCTGGGCTAACGGGGGGGCTCCCAGATACGCAGTATTTT
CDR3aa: CASSSGLTGGLPDTQYF

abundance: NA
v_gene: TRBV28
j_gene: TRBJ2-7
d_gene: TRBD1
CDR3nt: TGTGCCAGCAGCCCTTCCGAGGGACAGGGAGACTACGAGCAGTACTTC
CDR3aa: CASSPSEGQGDYEQYF

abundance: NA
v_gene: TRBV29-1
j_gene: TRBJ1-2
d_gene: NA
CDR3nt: TGCAGCGTTTCTACAGGGAAGAACTATGGCTACACCTTC
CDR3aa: CSVSTGKNYGYTF

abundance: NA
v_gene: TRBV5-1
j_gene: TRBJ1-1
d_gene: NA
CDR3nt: TGCGCCAGCAGCTCCCCGGCCAGGGGAGAAGCTTTCTTT
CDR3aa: CASSSPARGEAFF

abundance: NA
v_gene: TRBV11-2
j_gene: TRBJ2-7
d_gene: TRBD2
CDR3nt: TGTGCCAGCAGCTTAAGCGGGAGTGAATCCTACGAGCAGTACTTC
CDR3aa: CASSLSGSESYEQYF

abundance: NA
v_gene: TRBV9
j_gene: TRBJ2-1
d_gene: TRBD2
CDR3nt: TGTGCCAGCAGCGTAGCTACAGGAGCGGGGGTGGACAATGAGCAGTTCTTC
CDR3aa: CASSVATGAGVDNEQFF

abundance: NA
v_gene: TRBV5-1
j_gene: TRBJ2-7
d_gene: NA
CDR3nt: TGCGCCAGCAGCCCCCAAACCCCCCGAGGCCACGAGCAGTACTTC
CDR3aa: CASSPQTPRGHEQYF

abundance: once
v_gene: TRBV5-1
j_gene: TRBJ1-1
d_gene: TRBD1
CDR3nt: TGCGCCAGCTCCCTGACAGGGTACTTAGCTTTCTTT
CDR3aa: CASSLTGYLAFF

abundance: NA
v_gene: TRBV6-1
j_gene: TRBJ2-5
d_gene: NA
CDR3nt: TGTGCCAGCGGAGCGAAGAAGACCCAGTACTTC
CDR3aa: CASGAKKTQYF

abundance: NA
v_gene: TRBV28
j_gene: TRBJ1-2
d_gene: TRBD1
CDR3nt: TGTGCCAGCAGCTTGGTACAGGGGGGATTTAACTATGGCTACACCTTC
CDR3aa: CASSLVQGGFNYGYTF

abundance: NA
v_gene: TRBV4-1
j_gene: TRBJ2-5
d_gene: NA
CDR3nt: TGCGCCAGCAGCCCGGACCAAGAGACCCAGTACTTC
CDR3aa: CASSPDQETQYF

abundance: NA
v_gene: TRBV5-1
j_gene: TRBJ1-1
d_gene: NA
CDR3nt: TGCGCCAGCAGCTCCGGACAGCCGAACACTGAAGCTTTCTTT
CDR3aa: CASSSGQPNTEAFF

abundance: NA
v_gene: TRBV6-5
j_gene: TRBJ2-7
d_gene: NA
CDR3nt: TGTGCCAGCAGTCTAGGGGGGGCAAAAGAGCAGTACTTC
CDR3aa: CASSLGGAKEQYF

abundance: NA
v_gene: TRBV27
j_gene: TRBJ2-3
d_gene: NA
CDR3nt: TGTGCCAGCAGTTTAATGGCCGTGGCAGATACGCAGTATTTT
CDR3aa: CASSLMAVADTQYF

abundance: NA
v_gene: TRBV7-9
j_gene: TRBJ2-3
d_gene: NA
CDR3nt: TGTGCCAGCAGCTTCCCCCCCGGGACAACTTATGGAGATACGCAGTATTTT
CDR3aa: CASSFPPGTTYGDTQYF

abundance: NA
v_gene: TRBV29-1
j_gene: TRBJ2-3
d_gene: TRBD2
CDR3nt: TGCAGCGTTGAAGGCGGGAGGGGCGCAGATACGCAGTATTTT
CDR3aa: CSVEGGRGADTQYF

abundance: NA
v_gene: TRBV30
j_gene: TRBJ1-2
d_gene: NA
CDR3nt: TGTGCCTGGAGTGATTCGGGACTTACGAACTATGGCTACACCTTC
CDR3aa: CAWSDSGLTNYGYTF

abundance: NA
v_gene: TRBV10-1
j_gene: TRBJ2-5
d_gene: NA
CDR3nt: TGCGCCAGCACCGAAGGTAAGGGGCGGATGGAGACCCAGTACTTC
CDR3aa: CASTEGKGRMETQYF

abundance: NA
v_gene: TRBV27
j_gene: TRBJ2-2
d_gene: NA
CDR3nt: TGTGCCAGCGGGGGGACAGCCTCCACCGGGGAGCTGTTTTTT
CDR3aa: CASGGTASTGELFF

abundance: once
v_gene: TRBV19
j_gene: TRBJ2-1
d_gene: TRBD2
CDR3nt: TGTGCCACTCAACCGGGAGCGGGACTTAGATCCTACAATGAGCAGTTCTTC
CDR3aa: CATQPGAGLRSYNEQFF

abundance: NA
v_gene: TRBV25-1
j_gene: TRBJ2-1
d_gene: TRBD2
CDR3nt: TGTGCCAGCAGTATCGGGAGGGCCAATGAGCAGTTCTTC
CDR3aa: CASSIGRANEQFF

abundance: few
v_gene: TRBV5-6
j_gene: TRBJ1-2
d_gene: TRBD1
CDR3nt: TGTGCCAGCAGCCCGAAAGGACAGGGTTATACCTATGGCTACACCTTC
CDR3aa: CASSPKGQGYTYGYTF

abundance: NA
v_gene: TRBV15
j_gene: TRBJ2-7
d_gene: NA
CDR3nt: TGTGCCACCAGCAGAGGGCCAGGCCCCCCCTACGAGCAGTACTTC
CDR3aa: CATSRGPGPPYEQYF

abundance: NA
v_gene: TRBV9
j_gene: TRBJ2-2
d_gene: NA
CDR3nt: TGTGCCAGCAGCGTAGGACAGTCGAACACCGGGGAGCTGTTTTTT
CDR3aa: CASSVGQSNTGELFF

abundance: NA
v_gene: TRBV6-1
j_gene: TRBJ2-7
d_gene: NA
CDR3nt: TGTGCCAGCGGGACTCAGGCGGAGGTGGGCTACGAGCAGTACTTC
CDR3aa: CASGTQAEVGYEQYF

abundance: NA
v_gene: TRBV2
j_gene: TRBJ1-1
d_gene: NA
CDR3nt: TGTGCCAGCAGTGAAGTTTCGGGGGGCAACACTGAAGCTTTCTTT
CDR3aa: CASSEVSGGNTEAFF

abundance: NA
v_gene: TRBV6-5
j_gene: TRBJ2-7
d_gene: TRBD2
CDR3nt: TGTGCCAGCAGTTGGACTAGAGCCTACGAGCAGTACTTC
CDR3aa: CASSWTRAYEQYF

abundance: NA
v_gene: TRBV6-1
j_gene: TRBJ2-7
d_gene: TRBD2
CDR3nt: TGTGCCAGCAGTGACCGACTAGCGGACTCCTACGAGCAGTACTTC
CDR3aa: CASSDRLADSYEQYF

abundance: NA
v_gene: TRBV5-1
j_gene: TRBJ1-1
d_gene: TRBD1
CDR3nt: TGCGCCAGCAGGGACGCCGGGACAGGGAACACTGAAGCTTTCTTT
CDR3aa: CASRDAGTGNTEAFF

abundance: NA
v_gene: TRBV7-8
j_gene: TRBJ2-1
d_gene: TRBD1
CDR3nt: TGTGCCAGCAGCGTAGCCGGGACAGTTTACTCCTACAATGAGCAGTTCTTC
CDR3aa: CASSVAGTVYSYNEQFF

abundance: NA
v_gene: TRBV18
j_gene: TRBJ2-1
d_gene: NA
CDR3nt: TGTGCCAGCTCACGCCGGTGGTCCATAGACAATGAGCAGTTCTTC
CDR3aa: CASSRRWSIDNEQFF

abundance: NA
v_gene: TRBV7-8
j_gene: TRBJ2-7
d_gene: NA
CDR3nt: TGTGCCAGCAGGGGGGGAGGCGGGACAGCCGTCTACGAGCAGTACTTC
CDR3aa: CASRGGGGTAVYEQYF

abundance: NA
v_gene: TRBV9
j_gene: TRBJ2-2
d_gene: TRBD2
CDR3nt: TGTGCCAGCAGCGTTGGCGGGAGCGCGGCCGGGGAGCTGTTTTTT
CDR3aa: CASSVGGSAAGELFF

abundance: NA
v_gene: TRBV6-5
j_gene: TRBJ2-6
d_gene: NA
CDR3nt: TGTGCCAGCAGTGACAACTCTGGGGCCAACGTCCTGACTTTC
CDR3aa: CASSDNSGANVLTF

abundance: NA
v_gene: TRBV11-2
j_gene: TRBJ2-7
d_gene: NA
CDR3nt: TGTGCCAGCAGCTTGGACAGCGAATCCTACGAGCAGTACTTC
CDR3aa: CASSLDSESYEQYF

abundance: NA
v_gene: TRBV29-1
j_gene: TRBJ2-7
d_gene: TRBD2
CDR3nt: TGCAGCGTTGGGACTAGCGGGAGGGACCCTATGTACGAGCAGTACTTC
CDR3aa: CSVGTSGRDPMYEQYF

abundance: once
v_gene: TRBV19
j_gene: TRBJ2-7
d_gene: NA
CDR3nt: TGTGCCAGTACCACGATGAGTGGGGGGGAGCAGTACTTC
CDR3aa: CASTTMSGGEQYF

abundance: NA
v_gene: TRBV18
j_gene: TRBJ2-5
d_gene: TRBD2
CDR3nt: TGTGCCAGCTCGGTAGCGGGGGGGCCTAACTCCCAAGAGACCCAGTACTTC
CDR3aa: CASSVAGGPNSQETQYF

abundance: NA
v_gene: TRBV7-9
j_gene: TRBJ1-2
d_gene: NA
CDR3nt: TGTGCCAGCAGCTTCTGGGGCGGCCTTTATGGCTACACCTTC
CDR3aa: CASSFWGGLYGYTF